One and the same sample provided the 7 T cell receptor beta chains below, sequenced in a study of T cells in Graves' hyperthyroidism and ophthalmopathy. The CDR3 regions of TCR beta were amplified from RNA transcripts. The HTBI primer set served for first-round RT-PCR of the TCR CDR3. TCRdb processed the multiplex PCR reads anew with MiXCR; each CDR3 protein has one entry. The table shows around 520,000 distinct CDR3 sequences, with roughly 25% occurring only once. Sequencing was performed on blood. These receptors all stem from a woman aged 25 to 39 with Graves' ophthalmopathy.

The table lists this clonotype with a few counts. CDR3 sequence reads: CASSLGRAQYF. In DNA, the CDR3 is TGCGCCAGCAGCTTGGGTCGGGCCCAGTACTTC. The genes are TRBV5-1 and TRBJ2-5; D is ambiguous. The CDR3 has 11 residues. With 0 bases removed from V and 9 bases from J, the gap between germline ends came to 6 bases. The germline V gene encodes CDR1 SGHRS and CDR2 YFSETQ.

This clonotype was seen ten or more times. The chain uses TRBV30 and TRBJ2-5; D is unresolved. The CDR3 spans 12 residues. Germline CDR1 is GTSNPN and CDR2 is SVGIG (reference sequence). Trimming pared 2 bases from V and 5 bases from J, leaving 9 bases between. CDR3 nucleotides: TGTGCCTGGAGTCCCACTGTTGAGACCCAGTACTTC. Amino acid sequence: CAWSPTVETQYF.

The table lists this clonotype with many counts. The CDR3 protein is CASSLLKGGAEAFF. The CDR3 nucleotides read TGTGCCAGCAGTTTGTTGAAGGGCGGCGCTGAAGCTTTCTTT. The chain employs TRBV6-5 and TRBJ1-1; no clear D. This CDR3 is 14 amino acids long. Per the germline V gene, CDR1 is MNHEY and CDR2 is SVGAGI. Trimming pared 4 bases from V and 6 bases from J, leaving 15 bases between.

This clonotype was picked up many times. V gene TRBV7-2 combines with J gene TRBJ2-5, with D maybe TRBD1 (7 bases). The germline V gene encodes CDR1 SGHTA and CDR2 FQGNSA. The length of the CDR3 is 14 residues. Trimming took 3 bases from V and 4 from J, leaving 12 bases between them. The CDR3 DNA is TGTGCCAGCAGCTTCCAGGGGGGAGGAGAGACCCAGTACTTC. Residues: CASSFQGGGETQYF. Full variable domain (remainder filled in from reference TRBV7-2 and TRBJ2-5): GAGVSQSPSNKVTEKGKDVELRCDPISGHTALYWYRQSLGQGLEFLIYFQGNSAPDKSGLPSDRFSAERTGGSVSTLTIQRTQQEDSAVYLCASSFQGGGETQYFGPGTRLLVL.

In this sample, this clonotype turned up many times. The chain employs TRBV6-2 or TRBV6-3 and TRBJ1-1; 7 bases are a match to TRBD1. Germline V lookup: CDR1 MNHEY, CDR2 SVGEGT. Unmatched junction bases numbered 4, after V lost 8 bases and J lost 1 base. This CDR3 is 13 amino acids long. CDR3 sequence (DNA): TGTGCCAGCTCGACAGGGCGGAACACTGAAGCTTTCTTT. This gives the protein CASSTGRNTEAFF.

This clonotype was found many times. The J gene is TRBJ1-6, the V gene TRBV6-2 or TRBV6-3, with a tentative D call TRBD1 (5 bases). Trimming took off 5 bases at V and 10 bases at J, with 18 bases between the two ends. This CDR3 contains 15 residues. Germline CDR1 and CDR2: MNHEY and SVGEGT. CDR3 DNA sequence: TGTGCCAGCAGTCGCGGATCCAGGGATGGATCACCCCTCCACTTT. Translation: CASSRGSRDGSPLHF.

The chain uses TRBV4-2 and TRBJ2-7; TRBD2 matches at 7 bases. The V gene end was trimmed by 3 bases and the J gene end by 0 bases; junction bases not matched to a gene: 8. This CDR3 comprises 16 residues. CDR1 LGHNA and CDR2 YNFKEQ come from the germline V gene. CDR3 loop: CASSQGAGPSSYEQYF. The CDR3 bases are TGTGCCAGCAGCCAGGGAGCGGGACCAAGCTCCTACGAGCAGTACTTC.